Listed here are 29 T cell receptor beta chains from one sample, sequenced in a study of control samples from healthy donors and cancer patients (dated by TCRdb to the early 2020s). Libraries were made using the immunoSEQ multiplex PCR assay. The source is immuneACCESS, and TCRdb retained only in-frame sequences with V and J called. Part of the clones is not carried over; for the studies checked, unresolved V genes explain less than half of this, and the remainder is unexplained. This sample lists around 71,000 clones; approximately 90% were detected once. The top ten clonotypes cover over 1% of the sample. Sequencing input: PBMCs. The receptors were gathered from a woman between 45 and 60 years old with colorectal cancer.

V and J are TRBV18 and TRBJ2-7, with 10 bases identical to TRBD1. The germline gives CDR1 KGHSH, CDR2 LQKENI. The V and J ends lost 3 bases and 2 bases, in that order; junction bases with no gene match: 16. This CDR3 is built from 19 residues. Here the CDR3 DNA reads TGTGCCAGCTCACCCACCCTTTGGCAAAGACAGGGGGCCCCCTACGAGCAGTACTTC. Its protein product is CASSPTLWQRQGAPYEQYF.

The table lists this clone with a count of one. The chain links TRBV10-3 to TRBJ2-2; 12 bases match TRBD2. Germline lookup yields CDR1 ENHRY and CDR2 SYGVKD. The CDR3 totals 19 residues. Trimming removed 4 bases from V and 5 bases from J; junction bases left unmatched: 14. The CDR3 DNA reads TGTGCCATCAGTGGGCAGCAGACCGATACTAGCGGGGGGACCGGGGAGCTGTTTTTT. Protein sequence: CAISGQQTDTSGGTGELFF.

The J gene is TRBJ2-5, the V gene TRBV7-9; D not certain. Germline CDR1 reads SEHNR; CDR2 reads FQNEAQ (reference sequence). The V and J ends lost 0 bases and 4 bases respectively, with 6 bases between them. The CDR3 has 13 amino acids. The CDR3 spells CASSLAPVETQYF. CDR3 in DNA: TGTGCCAGCAGCTTAGCGCCCGTAGAGACCCAGTACTTC.

The V and J genes are TRBV7-7 and TRBJ2-7; 9 positions match TRBD2. V was pared by 5 bases and J by 7 bases, with 30 bases of the junction left unmatched. Looked up from germline, CDR1 is SSHAT and CDR2 is FNYEAQ (reference sequence). The CDR3 consists of 21 residues. Here the CDR3 DNA reads TGTGCCAGCAGCCCCCTCCGGGGGGCGTTTGAGAGAGCCGCGCTAGCGGGGGAGCAGTACTTC. This encodes CASSPLRGAFERAALAGEQYF.

The rearrangement joins TRBV7-9 to TRBJ1-6; 7 bases are shared with TRBD1. In germline, CDR1 is SEHNR, CDR2 FQNEAQ (reference sequence). The CDR3 spans 16 residues. V lost 0 bases to trimming and J lost 7 bases; unmatched junction nucleotides: 6. CDR3 sequence reads: CASSLASGTENSPLHF. CDR3 DNA sequence: TGTGCCAGCAGCTTAGCCTCCGGGACAGAAAATTCACCCCTCCACTTT.

The chain is built from TRBV5-1 and TRBJ2-3; TRBD2 might be the D (6 bases). The CDR3 is 14 amino acids. Trimming left V 3 bases short and J 4 bases short, with 12 bases between. Germline loops: CDR1 SGHRS, CDR2 YFSETQ. The CDR3 nucleotides read TGCGCCAGCAGCTCCGGGAGAGAGGCAGATACGCAGTATTTT. This translates into CASSSGREADTQYF.

DNA of the CDR3: TGTGCCAGCAGCCCTACTTCGGGCTCCTACGAGCAGTACTTC. Amino acid sequence: CASSPTSGSYEQYF. V and J are TRBV5-4 and TRBJ2-7; D gene uncertain. Germline assignment: CDR1 SGHNT and CDR2 YYREEE (reference sequence). The CDR3 is 14 amino acids. V was trimmed by 4 bases and J by 0 bases, leaving 11 bases between them.

V is TRBV5-1 and J is TRBJ2-5; a possible D gene is TRBD1 (5 bases). The CDR3 length is 12 residues. The V gene's germline CDR1 is SGHRS and CDR2 YFSETQ. The ends were cut back, 0 bases at V and 5 bases at J, with 5 bases in the middle. The CDR3 DNA follows: TGCGCCAGCAGCTTGGAGGGGGAGACCCAGTACTTC. Protein: CASSLEGETQYF.

J is TRBJ2-5 and V is TRBV5-6, with D tentatively TRBD1 or TRBD2 (6 bases each). This CDR3 has 16 amino acids. Looked up from germline, CDR1 is SGHDT and CDR2 is YYEEEE. V lost 3 bases, J lost 2 bases, and 17 bases lay in between. CDR3: CASSSTTQGTQETQYF. The CDR3 DNA reads TGTGCCAGCAGCTCTACAACGCAGGGGACTCAAGAGACCCAGTACTTC. The complete variable domain, with remaining parts taken from reference TRBV5-6 and TRBJ2-5, reads DAGVTQSPTHLIKTRGQQVTLRCSPKSGHDTVSWYQQALGQGPQFIFQYYEEEERQRGNFPDRFSGHQFPNYSSELNVNALLLGDSALYLCASSSTTQGTQETQYFGPGTRLLVL.

This clone was recorded only once. V and J are TRBV29-1 and TRBJ1-3; no clear D gene. The germline CDR1 and CDR2 sequences are SQVTM and ANQGSEA. CDR3 length: 11 amino acids. Trimming shortened V by 7 bases and J by 7 bases, and 11 bases separated the two germline ends. The CDR3 protein is CSASSGNTIYF. As DNA, the CDR3 is TGCAGCGCCTCCTCCGGGAACACCATATATTTT.

The chain carries TRBV7-8 and TRBJ2-6; D might be TRBD1 (6 bases). This CDR3 is built from 19 residues. Between the trimmed V and J ends, which lost 2 bases and 0 bases, there was a span of 17 bases. Germline assignment: CDR1 SGHVS and CDR2 FQNEAQ. Written as DNA, the CDR3 is TGTGCCAGCAGCTTAAATAGGGGGATCCCAAACTCTGGGGCCAACGTCCTGACTTTC. Its protein product is CASSLNRGIPNSGANVLTF.

The chain is built from TRBV28 and TRBJ1-2; 12 nucleotides agree with TRBD1. Germline values: CDR1 MDHEN, CDR2 SYDVKM. The CDR3 spans 16 residues. J gave up 3 bases and V 6 bases, and 8 bases lay outside the gene matches. The CDR3 DNA follows: TGTGCCAGCAGATTCACAGGGACAGGGGGCGACTATGGCTACACCTTC. Amino acid sequence: CASRFTGTGGDYGYTF.

The chain carries TRBV23-1 and TRBJ1-3, with D maybe TRBD1 (5 bases). TRBV23-1 is flagged as an ORF with uncertain function. CDR3 length equals 16 residues. The V gene lost 4 bases and the J gene lost 0 bases, with 13 bases spanning the gap. The CDR3 region is CASSPQDSYSGNTIYF. The CDR3 DNA is TGCGCCAGCAGTCCACAAGACAGCTACTCTGGAAACACCATATATTTT.

Note on this clone: One junction end does not reproduce the germline sequence, and a read error may be involved. The chain is built from TRBV7-7 and TRBJ2-7; D not resolved. The CDR3 covers 14 residues. Germline V gene data show CDR1 as SSHAT and CDR2 as FNYEAQ (reference sequence). This CDR3 is CASSPQVSSYEQYF. The CDR3 DNA reads TGTGCTAGCAGCCCTCAAGTAAGCTCCTACGAGCAGTACTTC. The full variable domain, in which reference TRBV7-7 and TRBJ2-7 provide the parts outside the CDR3, is GAGVSQSPRYKVTKRGQDVTLRCDPISSHATLYWYQQALGQGPEFLTYFNYEAQPDKSGLPSDRFSAERPEGSISTLTIQRTEQRDSAMYRCASSPQVSSYEQYFGPGTRLTVT.

The CDR3 bases are TGCGCCAGCAGCGGAACTAGCGGGAGGGCTAGGATGGCCTCCTACAATGAGCAGTTCTTC. Its translation is CASSGTSGRARMASYNEQFF. This chain connects TRBV5-1 to TRBJ2-1; 13 positions agree with TRBD2. The CDR3 is 20 residues long. V shed 4 bases and J 0 bases; nucleotides not matched to a gene: 13. From germline, CDR1 is SGHRS and CDR2 YFSETQ.

This clone was observed once. The gene calls are TRBV20-1 and TRBJ1-6, with D tentatively TRBD1 (5 bases). V dropped 6 bases and J dropped 12 bases, with 12 bases sitting between them. Germline CDR1 reads DFQATT; CDR2 reads SNEGSKA (reference sequence). This CDR3 region has 11 residues. The CDR3 DNA follows: TGCAGTGCCCCGTGGGGGGGACCCCTCCACTTT. Protein sequence: CSAPWGGPLHF.

The rearrangement joins TRBV10-1 to TRBJ1-1, with D possibly being TRBD1 (5 bases). The CDR3 loop spans 14 amino acids. Germline V gene lookup returns CDR1 WNHNN and CDR2 SYGVQD (reference sequence). Trimming removed 5 bases from V and 0 bases from J, with 10 bases in between. The CDR3 sequence is CASSPDTMNTEAFF. CDR3 DNA sequence: TGCGCCAGCAGTCCGGACACCATGAACACTGAAGCTTTCTTT.

Concerning this clone: Other DNA sequences from this sample encode an identical CDR3 as well. The gene calls are TRBV13 and TRBJ2-7; no definite D call. Trimming cost V 2 bases and J 6 bases, with 14 bases left between them. Germline-derived CDR1 and CDR2 are PRHDT and FYEKMQ (reference sequence). This CDR3 has 14 amino acids. CDR3 bases: TGTGCCAGCAGCTTACTCGGGCAAGGCGGCGAGCAGTACTTC. As protein: CASSLLGQGGEQYF.

The chain carries TRBV28 and TRBJ2-1, with 7 positions matching TRBD2. The length of the CDR3 is 15 residues. From germline, CDR1 is MDHEN and CDR2 SYDVKM. The trim removed 1 base at V and 4 bases at J, leaving 4 bases unmatched. CDR3 sequence: CASSLSLAVYNEQFF. CDR3 sequence (DNA): TGTGCCAGCAGTTTATCTCTAGCGGTTTACAATGAGCAGTTCTTC.

J is TRBJ2-5 and V is TRBV7-2, with D possibly matching TRBD2 (6 bases). CDR3 length: 17 residues. Germline-derived CDR1 and CDR2 are SGHTA and FQGNSA. Between the trimmed V and J ends, which lost 1 base and 1 base, there was a span of 16 bases. The CDR3 DNA reads as TGTGCCAGCAGCTTAGGCCCGAGGCTAGCGATCCAAGAGACCCAGTACTTC. Protein product: CASSLGPRLAIQETQYF. Based on the CDR3 plus reference TRBV7-2 and TRBJ2-5, the full variable domain is GAGVSQSPSNKVTEKGKDVELRCDPISGHTALYWYRQSLGQGLEFLIYFQGNSAPDKSGLPSDRFSAERTGGSVSTLTIQRTQQEDSAVYLCASSLGPRLAIQETQYFGPGTRLLVL.

V is TRBV27 and J is TRBJ2-3; 8 nucleotides match TRBD2. The CDR3 is made up of 17 amino acids. V was clipped by 5 bases and J by 3 bases; unmatched bases: 13. Germline-derived CDR1 and CDR2 are MNHEY and SMNVEV (reference sequence). Here the CDR3 DNA reads TGTGCCAGCAGTCGCCGCTCGACTAGCGAGCATACAGATACGCAGTATTTT. This translates into CASSRRSTSEHTDTQYF.

The V gene is TRBV6-5, the J gene TRBJ1-3; 10 bases fit TRBD1. CDR3 length equals 15 residues. The trim removed 5 bases at V and 2 bases at J, leaving 3 bases unmatched. Germline values: CDR1 MNHEY, CDR2 SVGAGI. The CDR3: CASSRQGAPGNTIYF. CDR3 coding DNA: TGTGCCAGCAGTAGACAGGGGGCGCCTGGAAACACCATATATTTT.

This chain connects TRBV27 to TRBJ1-1; 7 nucleotides match TRBD1. V trimming: 4 bases; J trimming: 3 bases; junction bases outside the gene matches: 11. Germline V gene sequence: CDR1 MNHEY, CDR2 SMNVEV (reference sequence). The CDR3 consists of 16 residues. CDR3 in amino acids: CASSSRDSRPYTEAFF. In DNA, the CDR3 is TGTGCCAGCAGTTCCCGGGACAGCCGACCCTACACTGAAGCTTTCTTT.

The rearrangement uses TRBV9 and TRBJ2-2; no reliable D call. CDR1 and CDR2 from the germline V gene are SGDLS and YYNGEE. Trimming left V 3 bases short and J 0 bases short, with 15 bases between. CDR3 length equals 17 residues. CDR3 protein: CASSASSYRTNTGELFF. The DNA of the CDR3 is TGTGCCAGCAGCGCAAGCTCTTACCGGACGAACACCGGGGAGCTGTTTTTT.

The V call is TRBV28, the J call TRBJ2-7; 8 bases fit TRBD1. V was clipped by 7 bases and J by 4 bases; unmatched bases: 9. The V gene's germline CDR1 is MDHEN and CDR2 SYDVKM. This CDR3 spans 14 amino acids. The CDR3 bases are TGTGCCAGCAATTCTGGGACAGGCGGGTACGAGCAGTACTTC. This codes for CASNSGTGGYEQYF.

The V call is TRBV30, the J call TRBJ2-6; 9 positions match TRBD1. Germline V gene lookup returns CDR1 GTSNPN and CDR2 SVGIG (reference sequence). V was pared by 2 bases and J by 1 base, with 6 bases of the junction left unmatched. The CDR3 consists of 17 residues. The CDR3 region is CAWSSGTGLSGANVLTF. The CDR3 DNA reads TGTGCCTGGAGTTCCGGGACAGGGTTATCTGGGGCCAACGTCCTGACTTTC.

This clone showed up just once. The rearrangement uses TRBV9 and TRBJ1-3; D call uncertain. CDR3 size: 15 residues. The V end was cut by 3 bases, the J end by 1 base, with 11 bases between. Germline CDR1 reads SGDLS; CDR2 reads YYNGEE. CDR3 sequence reads: CASSAGVLSGNTIYF. In DNA, the CDR3 is TGTGCCAGCAGCGCTGGGGTGTTATCTGGAAACACCATATATTTT.

The chain joins TRBV7-6 to TRBJ2-2; 8 bases fit TRBD2. The germline V gene has CDR1 SGHVS and CDR2 FNYEAQ. The CDR3 runs to 15 residues. The trim removed 5 bases at V and 1 base at J, leaving 3 bases unmatched. CDR3 nucleotides: TGTGCCAGCAGCCGCACTAGCGGGAACACCGGGGAGCTGTTTTTT. It translates to CASSRTSGNTGELFF.

The gene calls are TRBV11-2 and TRBJ1-4, with 7 bases identical to TRBD1. Germline trimming cut 4 bases from V and 4 bases from J; bases unmatched to any gene: 18. The germline CDR1 and CDR2 sequences are SGHAT and FQNNGV. This CDR3 comprises 19 residues. CDR3 region: CASSSNPTGRTGYNEKLFF. The CDR3 DNA follows: TGTGCCAGCAGCTCAAACCCAACCGGGCGGACAGGTTATAATGAAAAACTGTTTTTT.